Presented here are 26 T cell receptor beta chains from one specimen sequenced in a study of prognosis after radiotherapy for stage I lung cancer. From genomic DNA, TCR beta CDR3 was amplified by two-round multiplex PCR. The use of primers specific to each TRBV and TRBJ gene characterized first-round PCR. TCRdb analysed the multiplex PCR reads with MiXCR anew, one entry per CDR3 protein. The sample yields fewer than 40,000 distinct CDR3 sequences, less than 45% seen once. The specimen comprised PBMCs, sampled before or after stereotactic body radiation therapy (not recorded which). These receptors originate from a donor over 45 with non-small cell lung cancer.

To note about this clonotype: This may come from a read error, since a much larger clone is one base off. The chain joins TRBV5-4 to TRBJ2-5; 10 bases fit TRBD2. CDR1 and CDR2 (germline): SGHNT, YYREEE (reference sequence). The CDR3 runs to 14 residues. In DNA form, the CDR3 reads TGTGCCAGCAGCGTCGGACTAGCGGAAGAGACCAAGTACTTC. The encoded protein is CASSVGLAEETKYF.

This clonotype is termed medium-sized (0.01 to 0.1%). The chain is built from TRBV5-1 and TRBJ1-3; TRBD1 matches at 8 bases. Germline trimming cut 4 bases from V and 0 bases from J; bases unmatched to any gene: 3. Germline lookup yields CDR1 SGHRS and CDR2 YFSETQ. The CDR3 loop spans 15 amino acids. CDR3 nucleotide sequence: TGCGCCAGCAGCGGCACAGGGGGCTCTGGAAACACCATATATTTT. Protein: CASSGTGGSGNTIYF.

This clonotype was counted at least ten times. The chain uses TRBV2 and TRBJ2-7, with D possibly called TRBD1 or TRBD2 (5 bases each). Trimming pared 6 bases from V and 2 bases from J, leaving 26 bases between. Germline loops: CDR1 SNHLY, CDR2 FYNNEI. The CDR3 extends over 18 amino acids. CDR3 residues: CASRDDGTWGPKTYEQYF. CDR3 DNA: TGTGCCAGCAGGGATGATGGGACGTGGGGTCCGAAGACCTACGAGCAGTACTTC.

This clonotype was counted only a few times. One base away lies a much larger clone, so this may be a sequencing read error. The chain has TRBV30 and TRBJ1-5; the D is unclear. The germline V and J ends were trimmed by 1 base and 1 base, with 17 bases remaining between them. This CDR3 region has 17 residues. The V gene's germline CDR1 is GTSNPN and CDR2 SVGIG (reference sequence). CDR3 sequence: CAWSDVGSFKSNQPQHF. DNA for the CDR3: TGTGCCTGGAGTGATGTTGGCAGCTTCAAAAGCAATCAGCCCCAGCATTTT.

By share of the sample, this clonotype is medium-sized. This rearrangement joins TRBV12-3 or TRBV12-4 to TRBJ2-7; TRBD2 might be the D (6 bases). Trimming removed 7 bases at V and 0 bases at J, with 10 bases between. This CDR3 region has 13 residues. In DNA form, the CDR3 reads TGTGCCAGCACCTGGGGGGTCTCCTACGAGCAGTACTTC. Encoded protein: CASTWGVSYEQYF.

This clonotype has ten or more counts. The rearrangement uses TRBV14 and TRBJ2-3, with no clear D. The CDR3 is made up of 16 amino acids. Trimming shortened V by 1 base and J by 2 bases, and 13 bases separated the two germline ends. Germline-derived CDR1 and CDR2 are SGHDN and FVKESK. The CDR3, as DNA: TGTGCCAGCAGCCAAGTGGGTGGAGCCTCCACAGATACGCAGTATTTT. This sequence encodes CASSQVGGASTDTQYF.

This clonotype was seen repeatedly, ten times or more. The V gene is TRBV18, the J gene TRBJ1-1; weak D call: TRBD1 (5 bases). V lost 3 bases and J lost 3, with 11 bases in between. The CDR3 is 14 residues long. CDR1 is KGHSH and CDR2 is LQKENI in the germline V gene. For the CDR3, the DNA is TGTGCCAGCTCACCGGGCGGGGCGCACACTGAAGCTTTCTTT. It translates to CASSPGGAHTEAFF.

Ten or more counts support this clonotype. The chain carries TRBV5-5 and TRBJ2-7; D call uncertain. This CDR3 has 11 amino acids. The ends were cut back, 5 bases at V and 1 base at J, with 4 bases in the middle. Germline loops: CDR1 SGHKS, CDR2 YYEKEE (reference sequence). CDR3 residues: CASSNSYEQYF. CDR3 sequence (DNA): TGTGCCAGCAGTAATTCCTACGAGCAGTACTTC.

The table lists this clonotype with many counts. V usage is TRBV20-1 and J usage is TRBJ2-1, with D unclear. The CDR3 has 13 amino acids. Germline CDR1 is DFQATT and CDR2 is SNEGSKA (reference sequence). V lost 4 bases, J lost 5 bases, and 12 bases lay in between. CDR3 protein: CSANSDQDNEQFF. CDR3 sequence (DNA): TGCAGTGCTAACTCTGATCAGGACAATGAGCAGTTCTTC.

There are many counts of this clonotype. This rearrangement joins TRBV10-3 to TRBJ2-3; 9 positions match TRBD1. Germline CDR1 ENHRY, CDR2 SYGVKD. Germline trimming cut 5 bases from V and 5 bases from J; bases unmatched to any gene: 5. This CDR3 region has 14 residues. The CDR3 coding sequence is TGTGCCATCAGTCCACAGGGGGCAATAGATACGCAGTATTTT. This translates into CAISPQGAIDTQYF.

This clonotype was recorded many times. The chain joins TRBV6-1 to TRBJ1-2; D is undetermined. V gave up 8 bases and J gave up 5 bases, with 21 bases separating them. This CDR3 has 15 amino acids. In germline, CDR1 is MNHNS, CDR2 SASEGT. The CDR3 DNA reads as TGTGCCAGCCGTAGAACCACCCCTGGGGAGTATGGCTACACCTTC. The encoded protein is CASRRTTPGEYGYTF.

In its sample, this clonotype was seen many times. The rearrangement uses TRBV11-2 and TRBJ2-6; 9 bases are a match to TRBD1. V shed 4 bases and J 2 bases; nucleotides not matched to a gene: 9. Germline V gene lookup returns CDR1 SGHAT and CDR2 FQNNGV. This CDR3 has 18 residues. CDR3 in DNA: TGTGCCAGCAGCTGGCCGACAGGGGGAGCGGCTGGGGCCAACGTCCTGACTTTC. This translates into CASSWPTGGAAGANVLTF.

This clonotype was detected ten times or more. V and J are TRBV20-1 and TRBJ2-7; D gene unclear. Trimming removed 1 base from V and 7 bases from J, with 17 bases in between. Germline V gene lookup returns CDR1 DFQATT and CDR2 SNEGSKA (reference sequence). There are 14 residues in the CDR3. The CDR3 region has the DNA TGCAGTGCTAGAGGCCCCGGAGCTTTTGAGGAGCAGTACTTC. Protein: CSARGPGAFEEQYF.

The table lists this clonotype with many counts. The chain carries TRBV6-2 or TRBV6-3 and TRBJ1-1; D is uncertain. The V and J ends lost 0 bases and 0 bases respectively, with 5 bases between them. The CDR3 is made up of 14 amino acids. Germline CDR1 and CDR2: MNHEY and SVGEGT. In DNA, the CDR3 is TGTGCCAGCAGTTACTCGACAATGAACACTGAAGCTTTCTTT. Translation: CASSYSTMNTEAFF.

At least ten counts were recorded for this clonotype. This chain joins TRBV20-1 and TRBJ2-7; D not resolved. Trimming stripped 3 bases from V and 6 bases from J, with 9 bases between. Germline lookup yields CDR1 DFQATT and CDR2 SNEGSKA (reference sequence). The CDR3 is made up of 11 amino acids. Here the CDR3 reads CSASSVGEQYF. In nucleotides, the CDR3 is TGCAGTGCTAGCAGCGTGGGCGAGCAGTACTTC.

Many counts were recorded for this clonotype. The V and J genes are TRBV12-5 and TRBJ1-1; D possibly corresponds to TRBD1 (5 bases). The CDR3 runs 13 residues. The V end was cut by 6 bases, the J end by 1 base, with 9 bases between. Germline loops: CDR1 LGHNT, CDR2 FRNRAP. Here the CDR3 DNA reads TGTGCTAGTGGAAACACAGGGAACACTGAAGCTTTCTTT. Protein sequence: CASGNTGNTEAFF.

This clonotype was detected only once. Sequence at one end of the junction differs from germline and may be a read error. CDR3 residues: CASVLSGTGEYNEQFF. The CDR3 DNA follows: TGTGCTAGTGTTTTGTCTGGGACAGGGGAATACAATGAGCAGTTCTTC. V usage is TRBV12-5 and J usage is TRBJ2-1; 10 bases line up with TRBD1. CDR1 and CDR2 from the germline V gene are LGHNT and FRNRAP. The CDR3 spans 16 residues.

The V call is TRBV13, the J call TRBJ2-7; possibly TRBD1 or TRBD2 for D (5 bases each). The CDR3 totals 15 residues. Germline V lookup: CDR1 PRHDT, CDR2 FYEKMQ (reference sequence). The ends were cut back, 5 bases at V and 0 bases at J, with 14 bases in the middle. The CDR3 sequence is CASSHRGSSSYEQYF. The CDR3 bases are TGTGCCAGCAGCCACCGGGGCTCGAGCTCCTACGAGCAGTACTTC.

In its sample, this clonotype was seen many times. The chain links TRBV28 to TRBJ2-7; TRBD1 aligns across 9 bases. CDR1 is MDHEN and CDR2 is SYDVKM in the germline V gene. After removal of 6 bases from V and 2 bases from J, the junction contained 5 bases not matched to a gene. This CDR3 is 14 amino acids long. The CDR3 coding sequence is TGTGCCAGCAGAACGGACAGGGGAACCTACGAGCAGTACTTC. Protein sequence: CASRTDRGTYEQYF.

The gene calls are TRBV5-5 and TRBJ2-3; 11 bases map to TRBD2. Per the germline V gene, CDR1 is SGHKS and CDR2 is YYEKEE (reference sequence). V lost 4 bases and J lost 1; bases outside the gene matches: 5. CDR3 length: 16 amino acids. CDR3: CASSISGLAGTDTQYF. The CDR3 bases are TGTGCCAGCAGCATATCGGGACTAGCGGGCACAGATACGCAGTATTTT.

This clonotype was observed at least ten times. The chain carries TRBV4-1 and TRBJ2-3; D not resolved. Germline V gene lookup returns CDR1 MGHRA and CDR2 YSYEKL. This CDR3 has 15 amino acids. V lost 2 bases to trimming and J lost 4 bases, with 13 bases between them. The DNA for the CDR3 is TGCGCCAGCAGCCAACCTTTAGAAGGGCCAGATACGCAGTATTTT. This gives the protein CASSQPLEGPDTQYF.

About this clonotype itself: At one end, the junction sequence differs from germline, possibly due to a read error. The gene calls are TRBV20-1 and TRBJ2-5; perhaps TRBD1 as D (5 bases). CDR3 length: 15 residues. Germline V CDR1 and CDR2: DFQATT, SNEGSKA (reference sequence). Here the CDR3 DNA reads TGCAGTGCTAGAGATCGTGCCAGGGTTGAAGAGAACCAGTACTTC. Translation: CSARDRARVEENQYF.

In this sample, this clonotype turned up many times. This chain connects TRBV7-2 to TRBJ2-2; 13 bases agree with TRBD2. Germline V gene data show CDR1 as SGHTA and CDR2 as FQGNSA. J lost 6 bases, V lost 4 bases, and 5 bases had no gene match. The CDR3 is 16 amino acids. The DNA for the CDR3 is TGTGCCAGCAGCTCGAGACTAGCGGGAGGATCCGGGGAGCTGTTTTTT. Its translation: CASSSRLAGGSGELFF.

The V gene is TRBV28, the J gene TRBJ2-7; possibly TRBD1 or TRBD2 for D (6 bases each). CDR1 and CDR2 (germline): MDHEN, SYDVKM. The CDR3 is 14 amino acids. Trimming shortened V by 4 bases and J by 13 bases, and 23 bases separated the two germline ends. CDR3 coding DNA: TGTGCCAGCAGTTCCCCGGGGGCAACCTACGATCATTACTTC. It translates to CASSSPGATYDHYF.

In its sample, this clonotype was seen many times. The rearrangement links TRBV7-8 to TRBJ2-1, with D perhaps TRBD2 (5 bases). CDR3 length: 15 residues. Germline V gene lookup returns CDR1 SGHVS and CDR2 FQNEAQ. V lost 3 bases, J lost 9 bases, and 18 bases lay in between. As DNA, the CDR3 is TGTGCCAGCAGCTTCTTTTATACTAGTGGTGGTGAGCAGTTCTTC. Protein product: CASSFFYTSGGEQFF.

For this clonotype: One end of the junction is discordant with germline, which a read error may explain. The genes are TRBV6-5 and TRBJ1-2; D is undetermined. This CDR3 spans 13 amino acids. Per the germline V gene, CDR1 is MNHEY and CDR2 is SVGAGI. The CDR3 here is CASSYRANYCYTF. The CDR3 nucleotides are TGTGCCAGCAGTTATCGTGCTAACTATTGCTACACCTTC.